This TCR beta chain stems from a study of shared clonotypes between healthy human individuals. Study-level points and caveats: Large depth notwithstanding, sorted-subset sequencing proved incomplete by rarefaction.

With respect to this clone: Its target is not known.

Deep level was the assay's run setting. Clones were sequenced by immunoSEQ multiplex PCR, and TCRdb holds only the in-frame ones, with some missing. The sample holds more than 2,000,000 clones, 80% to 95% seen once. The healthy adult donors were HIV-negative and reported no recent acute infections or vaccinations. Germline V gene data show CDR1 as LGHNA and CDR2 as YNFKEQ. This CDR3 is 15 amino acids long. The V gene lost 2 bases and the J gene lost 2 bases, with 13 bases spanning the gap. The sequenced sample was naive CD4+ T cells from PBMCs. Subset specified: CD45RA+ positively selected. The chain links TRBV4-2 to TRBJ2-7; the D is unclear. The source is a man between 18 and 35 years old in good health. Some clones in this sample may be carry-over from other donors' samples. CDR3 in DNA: TGTGCCAGCAGCCAACGAGCTGGGGTAGCCTACGAGCAGTACTTC. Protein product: CASSQRAGVAYEQYF.